The rows below give T cell receptor beta chains drawn from one sample of a study of Graves' ophthalmopathy and Graves' hyperthyroidism. TCRdb recomputed calls from the multiplex PCR reads with MiXCR, one row per CDR3 protein. The table records hundreds of thousands of distinct CDR3 sequences, 22% of them present only once. The sample was peripheral blood. These receptors came from a woman between 18 and 29 years old with stable Graves' hyperthyroidism. Some clones in this sample may be carry-over from other donors' samples. Each CDR3 is given with its conserved first and last residue. D genes are given only for firm matches. Only part of the rows carry a size: once, few, many, or a class if the clone is expanded.

V	D	size	J	CDR3	DNA
TRBV7-9	TRBD1	NA	TRBJ1-6	CASSLATGTGDNSPLHF	TGTGCCAGCAGCTTGGCCACCGGGACAGGGGATAATTCACCCCTCCACTTT
TRBV12-3/TRBV12-4	TRBD1	many	TRBJ2-4	CACRTGKNIKYF	TGTGCCTGCCGGACAGGCAAAAACATTAAGTACTTC
TRBV28	NA	NA	TRBJ2-7	CATKTGGAYEQYF	TGTGCCACTAAGACAGGAGGAGCCTACGAGCAGTACTTC
TRBV6-1	NA	NA	TRBJ1-2	CASRSSRAVVYTF	TGTGCCAGCAGGAGCTCGCGGGCCGTGGTCTACACCTTC
TRBV14	NA	NA	TRBJ2-2	CASSHGLTATGELFF	TGTGCCAGCAGCCATGGTCTAACGGCCACCGGGGAGCTGTTTTTT
TRBV6-1	NA	NA	TRBJ1-1	CASRDRLGANTEAFF	TGTGCCAGCAGGGACCGTCTGGGGGCGAACACTGAAGCTTTCTTT
TRBV28	NA	NA	TRBJ2-5	CASRRGGETKYF	TGTGCCAGCAGAAGGGGTGGAGAGACCAAGTACTTC
TRBV7-9	NA	many	TRBJ2-2	CASSLINFRTGELFF	TGTGCCAGCAGCTTAATAAACTTCCGCACCGGGGAGCTGTTTTTT
TRBV27	TRBD1	many	TRBJ1-1	CASSLSGQLDTEAFF	TGTGCCAGCAGTTTATCGGGACAGTTGGACACTGAAGCTTTCTTT
TRBV20-1	NA	many	TRBJ1-2	CSAQSTSGYTF	TGCAGTGCTCAAAGCACCTCTGGCTACACCTTC
TRBV7-2	TRBD2	NA	TRBJ2-7	CASRSRTSSSYEQYF	TGTGCCAGCAGGAGTCGGACTAGCAGCTCCTACGAGCAGTACTTC
TRBV6-2/TRBV6-3	TRBD1	few	TRBJ2-7	CASSYSSGPRRDRGMGEQYF	TGTGCCAGCAGTTACTCTTCGGGTCCCCGCCGGGACAGGGGGATGGGGGAGCAGTACTTC
TRBV6-1	TRBD1	many	TRBJ2-7	CASSSQGDIYEQYF	TGTGCCAGCAGCTCACAGGGGGACATATACGAGCAGTACTTC
TRBV28	NA	many	TRBJ2-5	CASRGRVEGPQETQYF	TGTGCCAGCAGGGGCAGGGTTGAGGGACCCCAAGAGACCCAGTACTTC
TRBV20-1	NA	few	TRBJ1-5	CSARRGFNQPQHF	TGCAGTGCTAGAAGGGGGTTCAATCAGCCCCAGCATTTT
TRBV12-3/TRBV12-4	TRBD1	many	TRBJ2-7	CASSSPGQGKHEQYF	TGTGCCAGCAGCTCGCCGGGACAGGGGAAACACGAGCAGTACTTC
TRBV11-1	NA	many	TRBJ1-2	CASTLQEGSLNYGYTF	TGTGCCAGCACGTTACAGGAAGGATCTTTAAACTATGGCTACACCTTC
TRBV2	NA	many	TRBJ2-7	CASGQGNYEQYF	TGTGCCAGCGGTCAAGGGAACTACGAGCAGTACTTC
TRBV11-1	NA	many	TRBJ1-1	CASSLGVVENTEAFF	TGTGCCAGCAGCTTAGGTGTGGTGGAGAACACTGAAGCTTTCTTT
TRBV30	NA	many	TRBJ2-2	CAWSSGLGELFF	TGTGCCTGGAGTTCCGGACTCGGGGAGCTGTTTTTT
TRBV7-2	TRBD2	NA	TRBJ2-5	CASTLDRLAGEETQYF	TGTGCCAGCACCCTCGACCGACTAGCGGGGGAAGAGACCCAGTACTTC
TRBV6-5	NA	many	TRBJ2-7	CASSYSNTAYEQYF	TGTGCCAGCAGTTACTCGAACACAGCCTACGAGCAGTACTTC
TRBV12-3/TRBV12-4	NA	NA	TRBJ1-2	CASSFSEGNYGYTF	TGTGCCAGCAGTTTTAGCGAGGGAAACTATGGCTACACCTTC